This paragraph reports one T cell receptor (beta chain). This record comes from a study of blood T cell repertoires in COVID-19. Profiling relied on immunoSEQ multiplex PCR, and the TCRdb table lists in-frame clones only, not all of them. This sample has 95,000 to 150,000 clones, with over 75% found just once. Material: peripheral blood. The clonotype was recovered from a woman aged 70-85 years with acute or convalescent COVID-19.

The CDR3 region is CASSRYMTNEKLFF. The CDR3 DNA sequence: TGTGCCAGCAGCCGATACATGACTAATGAAAAACTGTTTTTT. The chain combines TRBV11-2 with TRBJ1-4; D gene uncertain. The germline CDR1 and CDR2 sequences are SGHAT and FQNNGV. This CDR3 comprises 14 residues. With 5 bases removed from V and 2 bases from J, the gap between germline ends came to 9 bases.